This T cell receptor (beta chain) was observed in a study of identical twins. This clonotype was counted a few times. The target antigen is unknown. Each CDR3 protein gets one entry after TCRdb re-called the 5' RACE reads with MiXCR. The top ten clones hold more than 0.4% of a sample with a few hundred thousand distinct CDR3 sequences, roughly 15% of them seen once. The CDR3 has 14 residues. CDR1 DFQATT and CDR2 SNEGSKA come from the germline V gene (reference sequence). Study-wide findings and caveats: Those out-of-frame alpha sequences shared by twins showed an excess of low generation probability. A lower insertion count was a feature of abundant cord blood beta clonotypes, with no such feature in memory repertoires.

This sample also appeared in a second study, on yellow fever vaccine responses in identical twins.

This receptor was obtained from a woman under 30 in good health. The sample comprised CD4+ T cells sorted from blood. This chain links TRBV20-1 with TRBJ2-1, with 11 bases matching TRBD2. In nucleotides, the CDR3 is TGCAGCCCGGAGGGCCTAGCGGGGGGCGGGGAGCAGTTCTTC. This translates into CSPEGLAGGGEQFF.